This note documents a single T cell receptor beta chain sequence. What it binds is unknown. V gave up 4 bases and J gave up 5 bases; unmatched junction bases: 6. The CDR3 contains 15 residues. The germline gives CDR1 SGHVS, CDR2 FQNEAQ. Sequenced by immunoSEQ multiplex PCR; TCRdb stores in-frame clones only, minus some. This sample has some 19,000 clones; 80% to 90% occur once, and the top ten carry about 27%. This record comes from a study of OX40 agonist ivuxolimab in advanced cancers. Across the study: Three individuals attained partial responses, comprising one hepatocellular carcinoma case and two cutaneous melanoma cases. Study outcomes and limitations: At 0.1 to 3.0 mg/kg and by week 6, clonal expansion occurred in CD4+ and CD8+ blood T cells.

The sequence was collected from an adult with an advanced solid tumor such as melanoma, head and neck, liver or kidney cancer. This chain links TRBV7-8 with TRBJ2-2; TRBD1 matches at 8 bases. The sequencing used CD4+ or CD8+ T cells sorted from blood, collected in a trial of the OX40 agonist ivuxolimab. In nucleotides, the CDR3 is TGTGCCAGCAGCTCATCAGGGGGCGGTACCGGGGAGCTGTTTTTT. This translates into CASSSSGGGTGELFF. The whole variable domain, filled in from reference TRBV7-8 and TRBJ2-2, reads GAGVSQSPRYKVAKRGQDVALRCDPISGHVSLFWYQQALGQGPEFLTYFQNEAQLDKSGLPSDRFFAERPEGSVSTLKIQRTQQEDSAVYLCASSSSGGGTGELFFGEGSRLTVL.